The 8 T cell receptor beta chains below come from one sample, sequenced in a study of T cells in Graves' hyperthyroidism and ophthalmopathy. Amplification of TCR beta CDR3 regions used RNA as the template. TCR CDR3 regions were first amplified by RT-PCR with HTBI primers. TCRdb re-called the multiplex PCR reads through MiXCR, storing one row per CDR3 protein. The data contain 700,000 or so distinct CDR3 sequences, over 15% of them singletons. Sequenced: blood. The receptors stem from a young man with Graves' hyperthyroidism.

This clonotype was seen at least ten times. The chain is built from TRBV29-1 and TRBJ2-7; possibly TRBD1 or TRBD2 for D (5 bases each). The V and J ends lost 6 bases and 3 bases respectively, with 9 bases between them. Looked up from germline, CDR1 is SQVTM and CDR2 is ANQGSEA. The CDR3 has 11 residues. The CDR3 DNA reads as TGCAGCGTGAGAGGGGTCTACGAGCAGTACTTC. Its protein product is CSVRGVYEQYF.

This clonotype has a count of ten or more. The chain combines TRBV7-2 with TRBJ2-3; unclear D gene. The CDR3 runs 13 residues. Germline CDR1 SGHTA, CDR2 FQGNSA. V shed 2 bases and J shed 5 bases, with 8 bases lying between them. CDR3 nucleotide sequence: TGTGCCAGCAGCTTACCGTTCGTAGATACGCAGTATTTT. Amino acids: CASSLPFVDTQYF.

This chain uses TRBV20-1 with TRBJ2-1; possible D gene TRBD2, 6 bases. V shed 2 bases and J shed 0 bases, with 14 bases lying between them. Germline V CDR1 and CDR2: DFQATT, SNEGSKA (reference sequence). The CDR3 consists of 16 residues. CDR3 nucleotide sequence: TGCAGTGCTAGATTATTAGCGGAGAGCTCCTACAATGAGCAGTTCTTC. Protein sequence: CSARLLAESSYNEQFF.

The sample holds a few counts of this clonotype. The gene calls are TRBV2 and TRBJ2-1; 9 bases line up with TRBD2. V was clipped by 1 base and J by 5 bases; unmatched bases: 6. The CDR3 is 16 residues long. Germline CDR1 SNHLY, CDR2 FYNNEI. The CDR3 DNA follows: TGTGCCAGCAGTGAAGGTCGACTAGCGGATGACAATGAGCAGTTCTTC. This codes for CASSEGRLADDNEQFF.

This clonotype was seen many times. V usage is TRBV27 and J usage is TRBJ2-2, with D hard to call. Germline lookup yields CDR1 MNHEY and CDR2 SMNVEV (reference sequence). The CDR3 is 13 residues long. Trimming shortened V by 4 bases and J by 7 bases, and 10 bases separated the two germline ends. In nucleotides, the CDR3 is TGTGCCAGCAGTTCAACGGTTGGCGGGGAGCTGTTTTTT. Protein sequence: CASSSTVGGELFF.

This CDR3 is CASSSSGSFYEQYF. The CDR3 nucleotides are TGTGCCAGTAGTTCTAGCGGGAGCTTTTACGAGCAGTACTTC. This sequence joins TRBV19 and TRBJ2-7; 10 bases are shared with TRBD2. The CDR3 has 14 amino acids. CDR1 LNHDA and CDR2 SQIVND come from the germline V gene (reference sequence). J gave up 4 bases and V 5 bases, and 5 bases lay outside the gene matches.

This clonotype has more than one count but fewer than ten. The V gene is TRBV10-3, the J gene TRBJ2-3, with D possibly being TRBD2 (5 bases). CDR1 and CDR2 from the germline V gene are ENHRY and SYGVKD. The length of the CDR3 is 13 residues. V lost 2 bases and J lost 6, with 9 bases in between. CDR3 in amino acids: CAISERSGDTQYF. CDR3 nucleotides: TGTGCCATCAGTGAGCGCAGCGGTGATACGCAGTATTTT.

In its sample, this clonotype was seen many times. CDR3 sequence: CASSHPDSGRLQETQYF. The CDR3 nucleotides read TGTGCCAGCAGCCATCCTGACTCAGGGCGCCTCCAAGAGACCCAGTACTTC. V usage is TRBV4-2 and J usage is TRBJ2-5; tentative D call: TRBD1 (5 bases). The CDR3 is 17 amino acids. Trimming shortened V by 3 bases and J by 1 base, and 18 bases separated the two germline ends. Germline assignment: CDR1 LGHNA and CDR2 YNFKEQ.